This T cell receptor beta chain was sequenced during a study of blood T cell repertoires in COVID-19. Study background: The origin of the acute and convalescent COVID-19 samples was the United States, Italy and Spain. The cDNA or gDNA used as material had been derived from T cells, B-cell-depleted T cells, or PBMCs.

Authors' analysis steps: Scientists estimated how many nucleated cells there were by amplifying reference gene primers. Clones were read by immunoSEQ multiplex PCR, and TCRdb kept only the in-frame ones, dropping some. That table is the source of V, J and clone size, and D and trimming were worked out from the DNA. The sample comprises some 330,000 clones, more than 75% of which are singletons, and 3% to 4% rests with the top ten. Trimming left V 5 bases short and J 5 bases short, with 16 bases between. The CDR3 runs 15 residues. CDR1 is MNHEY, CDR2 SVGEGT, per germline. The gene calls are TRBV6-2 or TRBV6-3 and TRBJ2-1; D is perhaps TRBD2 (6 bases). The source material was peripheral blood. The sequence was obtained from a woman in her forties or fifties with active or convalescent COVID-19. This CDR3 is CASSQGGRFNNEQFF. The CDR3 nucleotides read TGTGCCAGCAGTCAGGGTGGGAGGTTCAACAATGAGCAGTTCTTC.